The T cell receptor beta chain under discussion was sequenced for a study of T cell repertoires in cytomegalovirus infection. Study summary: Signatures in public TCR beta sequences pointed to both CMV infection and matching HLA type. Regarding the study as a whole: CMV carriers with the relevant HLA were identified by cumulative public TCR beta family frequency. Predominance within the ex vivo response was attributable to HLA-C-restricted CMV-specific TCR beta clonotypes.

One entry per CDR3 protein results from TCRdb running MiXCR on the reads. The data hold hundreds of thousands of distinct CDR3 sequences, with roughly 30% observed a single time. This clonotype was found a few times. Its specificity is not known. Sequences were derived from cultured CD8+ T cells from PBMCs, sampled from culture after CMV antigen stimulation. The TCR originated in a human donor in good health (CMV status not recorded). Some clones in this sample may be carry-over from other donors' samples.

CDR3 coding DNA: TGCGCCAGCAGCCAAGGTGCGGGGCTCACTGAAGCTTTCTTT. Protein sequence: CASSQGAGLTEAFF. This chain connects TRBV4-1 to TRBJ1-1, with D possibly TRBD1 on 5 matching bases. The CDR3 is made up of 14 amino acids. CDR1 and CDR2 (germline): MGHRA, YSYEKL. The ends were cut back, 1 base at V and 4 bases at J, with 10 bases in the middle.